These 26 T cell receptor beta chains originate from one sample sequenced in a study of blood T cell repertoires in COVID-19. Assay used: immunoSEQ multiplex PCR; TCRdb lists only in-frame clones, some missing. Of just under 250,000 clones listed, approximately 86% are singletons. Sequenced: peripheral blood. These receptor sequences come from a young woman who had recovered from COVID-19.

The rearrangement joins TRBV3-1 (or the pseudogene TRBV3-2) to TRBJ2-1; TRBD1 matches 8 bases. Germline CDR1 LGHDT, CDR2 YNNKEL (reference sequence). The V gene end was trimmed by 0 bases and the J gene end by 0 bases; junction bases not matched to a gene: 1. The CDR3 totals 16 residues. The CDR3 is CASSQDGQGSYNEQFF. The CDR3 nucleotides read TGTGCCAGCAGCCAAGACGGACAGGGCTCCTACAATGAGCAGTTCTTC.

This sequence joins TRBV30 and TRBJ1-5, with 7 bases identical to TRBD1. V was clipped by 2 bases and J by 2 bases; unmatched bases: 9. The germline CDR1 and CDR2 sequences are GTSNPN and SVGIG (reference sequence). This CDR3 contains 16 residues. This chain's CDR3 is CAWSPLYGQGNQPQHF. CDR3 nucleotide sequence: TGTGCCTGGAGTCCACTTTATGGACAGGGCAATCAGCCCCAGCATTTT. Variable domain in full (rest from reference TRBV30 and TRBJ1-5): SQTIHQWPATLVQPVGSPLSLECTVEGTSNPNLYWYRQAAGRGLQLLFYSVGIGQISSEVPQNLSASRPQDRQFILSSKKLLLSDSGFYLCAWSPLYGQGNQPQHFGDGTRLSIL.

This rearrangement joins TRBV5-6 to TRBJ1-5; a weak D match, TRBD1 (5 bases). Between the trimmed V and J ends, which lost 4 bases and 6 bases, there was a span of 11 bases. In germline, CDR1 is SGHDT, CDR2 YYEEEE. CDR3 length equals 13 residues. CDR3 nucleotides: TGTGCCAGCAGCCCGGGGGGGGGTCAGCCCCAGCATTTT. This sequence encodes CASSPGGGQPQHF.

The V and J genes are TRBV11-2 and TRBJ1-1, with 8 bases fitting TRBD1. Germline lookup yields CDR1 SGHAT and CDR2 FQNNGV. V gave up 5 bases and J gave up 1 base; unmatched junction bases: 6. This CDR3 region has 15 residues. CDR3 protein: CASSPTGARNTEAFF. CDR3 DNA sequence: TGTGCCAGCAGCCCGACAGGGGCACGGAACACTGAAGCTTTCTTT.

The rearrangement joins TRBV7-3 to TRBJ1-2; 7 positions match TRBD1. Germline V lookup: CDR1 SGHTA, CDR2 FQGTGA. V lost 0 bases, J lost 7 bases, and 14 bases stayed unmatched. The CDR3 is made up of 17 amino acids. Written as DNA, the CDR3 is TGTGCCAGCAGCTTAACTAACGACGGTGAAGACAGGGTTGGCTACACCTTC. Translating gives CASSLTNDGEDRVGYTF.

The V and J genes are TRBV28 and TRBJ2-2; D is possibly TRBD1 (6 bases). This CDR3 region has 14 residues. Trimming stripped 2 bases from V and 4 bases from J, with 8 bases between. Germline CDR1 MDHEN, CDR2 SYDVKM. As DNA, the CDR3 is TGTGCCAGCAGTTTACAGGGGAGCACCGGGGAGCTGTTTTTT. Its translation is CASSLQGSTGELFF.

This chain uses TRBV6-5 with TRBJ2-7; D is uncertain. From germline, CDR1 is MNHEY and CDR2 SVGAGI. The CDR3 has 13 amino acids. With 0 bases removed from V and 3 bases from J, the gap between germline ends came to 6 bases. CDR3 sequence reads: CASSYSGSYEQYF. CDR3 coding DNA: TGTGCCAGCAGTTACTCTGGCAGCTACGAGCAGTACTTC.

The genes are TRBV5-4 and TRBJ2-1; D possibly corresponds to TRBD2 (6 bases). V was pared by 0 bases and J by 0 bases, with 10 bases between. The CDR3 runs 16 residues. The germline CDR1 and CDR2 sequences are SGHNT and YYREEE (reference sequence). The CDR3 sequence is CASSLAGLASYNEQFF. The CDR3 nucleotides are TGTGCCAGCAGCTTGGCGGGACTGGCCTCCTACAATGAGCAGTTCTTC.

CDR3 in amino acids: CASMVRGSNQPQHF. The CDR3 DNA reads as TGTGCCAGTATGGTCAGGGGCTCAAATCAGCCCCAGCATTTT. This chain links TRBV19 with TRBJ1-5, with a weak D call TRBD1 (6 bases). Trimming took 7 bases from V and 4 from J, leaving 14 bases between them. Germline loops: CDR1 LNHDA, CDR2 SQIVND (reference sequence). The CDR3 totals 14 residues. The full variable domain, its missing parts supplied by reference TRBV19 and TRBJ1-5, is DGGITQSPKYLFRKEGQNVTLSCEQNLNHDAMYWYRQDPGQGLRLIYYSQIVNDFQKGDIAEGYSVSREKKESFPLTVTSAQKNPTAFYLCASMVRGSNQPQHFGDGTRLSIL.

This sequence joins TRBV4-1 and TRBJ1-4; no clear D gene. V lost 3 bases and J lost 8, with 10 bases in between. The CDR3 contains 13 residues. In germline, CDR1 is MGHRA, CDR2 YSYEKL. The chain's CDR3 is CASSQSFSEKLFF. The CDR3 DNA is TGCGCCAGCAGCCAGTCTTTCTCCGAAAAACTGTTTTTT.

This clone was recorded only once. As DNA, the CDR3 is TGTGCCAGCAGCTTGGACAGCCAAGAGACCCAGTACTTC. Protein: CASSLDSQETQYF. This chain uses TRBV5-6 with TRBJ2-5; D ambiguous. V was pared by 0 bases and J by 1 base, with 4 bases between. CDR1 and CDR2 from the germline V gene are SGHDT and YYEEEE. The CDR3 sequence is 13 residues long. Together with reference TRBV5-6 and TRBJ2-5, the CDR3 gives the full variable domain: DAGVTQSPTHLIKTRGQQVTLRCSPKSGHDTVSWYQQALGQGPQFIFQYYEEEERQRGNFPDRFSGHQFPNYSSELNVNALLLGDSALYLCASSLDSQETQYFGPGTRLLVL.

This chain connects TRBV7-9 to TRBJ2-3; TRBD1 matches 9 bases. With 5 bases clipped from V and 6 bases from J, the junction kept 12 bases outside the gene matches. This CDR3 region has 16 residues. CDR1 is SEHNR, CDR2 FQNEAQ, per germline (reference sequence). For the CDR3, the DNA is TGTGCCAGCAGCGACCGGGACAGGGCTTTGGGGGATACGCAGTATTTT. The encoded protein is CASSDRDRALGDTQYF.

This chain joins TRBV19 and TRBJ1-3; D is uncertain. Germline CDR1 reads LNHDA; CDR2 reads SQIVND (reference sequence). V lost 6 bases, J lost 0 bases, and 12 bases lay in between. The CDR3 consists of 15 residues. The CDR3 spells CASRATGSSGNTIYF. CDR3 in DNA: TGTGCCAGTAGGGCGACGGGTAGCTCTGGAAACACCATATATTTT.

The V call is TRBV2, the J call TRBJ1-1, with 11 bases lining up with TRBD1. The CDR3 runs 16 residues. Trimming at V came to 2 bases and at J to 0 bases, leaving 2 bases not matched to a gene. The germline CDR1 and CDR2 sequences are SNHLY and FYNNEI. CDR3 sequence: CASSEWTGGMNTEAFF. CDR3 DNA sequence: TGTGCCAGCAGTGAATGGACAGGGGGCATGAACACTGAAGCTTTCTTT.

This clone was observed a few times. The chain couples TRBV19 to TRBJ1-5; D might be TRBD1 (6 bases). There are 17 residues in the CDR3. The germline CDR1 and CDR2 sequences are LNHDA and SQIVND (reference sequence). The V gene lost 3 bases and the J gene lost 3 bases, with 18 bases spanning the gap. DNA of the CDR3: TGTGCCAGTAGTATCAGGCAGGGGATTAAGGTCAATCAGCCCCAGCATTTT. Protein: CASSIRQGIKVNQPQHF.

This chain uses TRBV7-9 with TRBJ2-5; D possibly corresponds to TRBD1 (6 bases). This CDR3 is built from 15 residues. Deletions cut 3 bases from V and 4 bases from J, with 15 bases between. The germline gives CDR1 SEHNR, CDR2 FQNEAQ (reference sequence). The CDR3 loop is CASSLRTGMGETQYF. In DNA, the CDR3 is TGTGCCAGCAGCTTGCGAACAGGGATGGGAGAGACCCAGTACTTC.

The rearrangement joins TRBV13 to TRBJ2-7; TRBD2 matches 8 bases. The V segment lost 5 bases and the J segment 3 bases; nucleotides outside the gene matches: 9. This CDR3 contains 15 residues. The germline CDR1 and CDR2 sequences are PRHDT and FYEKMQ (reference sequence). This CDR3 is CASSPDAGGIYEQYF. For the CDR3, the DNA is TGTGCCAGCAGCCCCGATGCGGGGGGAATCTACGAGCAGTACTTC.

V gene TRBV7-2 combines with J gene TRBJ2-3, with D perhaps matching TRBD2 (5 bases). V shed 3 bases and J shed 8 bases, with 12 bases lying between them. Germline assignment: CDR1 SGHTA and CDR2 FQGNSA. This CDR3 contains 13 residues. The CDR3 spells CASSFAGEGTQYF. The DNA for the CDR3 is TGTGCCAGCAGCTTTGCAGGAGAGGGTACGCAGTATTTT.

The chain links TRBV18 to TRBJ2-3; no clear D gene. The germline CDR1 and CDR2 sequences are KGHSH and LQKENI. Deletions cut 3 bases from V and 8 bases from J, with 18 bases between. The CDR3 runs 15 residues. The CDR3 DNA follows: TGTGCCAGCTCACCCCTGAACGGTAATTCGGGTACGCAGTATTTT. It translates to CASSPLNGNSGTQYF.

The gene calls are TRBV7-9 and TRBJ2-1; TRBD2 agrees at 8 bases. CDR1 and CDR2 (germline): SEHNR, FQNEAQ (reference sequence). This CDR3 region has 17 residues. V shed 1 base and J 0 bases; nucleotides not matched to a gene: 5. The chain's CDR3 is CASSLEARGVSYNEQFF. The CDR3 DNA reads TGTGCCAGCAGCTTAGAGGCGCGGGGGGTCTCCTACAATGAGCAGTTCTTC.

This clone was observed a few times. This chain joins TRBV7-3 and TRBJ2-2; D is uncertain. Germline CDR1 reads SGHTA; CDR2 reads FQGTGA. The CDR3 spans 12 residues. The V gene lost 6 bases and the J gene lost 6 bases, with 8 bases spanning the gap. The CDR3 loop is CASRDTSGELFF. The CDR3 region has the DNA TGTGCCAGCAGAGATACATCCGGGGAGCTGTTTTTT.

This chain connects TRBV11-2 to TRBJ2-5; D is perhaps TRBD2 (5 bases). Between the trimmed V and J ends, which lost 4 bases and 7 bases, there was a span of 16 bases. CDR1 is SGHAT and CDR2 is FQNNGV in the germline V gene. This CDR3 is built from 14 residues. CDR3 nucleotide sequence: TGTGCCAGCAGCTCAAGGACTGGCTGGGGGACCCAGTACTTC. Translating gives CASSSRTGWGTQYF.

The gene calls are TRBV7-3 and TRBJ1-2, with D possibly being TRBD1 (5 bases). CDR3 length equals 14 residues. The germline CDR1 and CDR2 sequences are SGHTA and FQGTGA. Trimming shortened V by 4 bases and J by 6 bases, and 15 bases separated the two germline ends. The CDR3 nucleotides read TGTGCCAGCAGCTCCCAAACGTCGGGGGATGGCTACACCTTC. It specifies CASSSQTSGDGYTF.

The chain couples TRBV3-1 (or the pseudogene TRBV3-2) to TRBJ1-2; D ambiguous. Trimming shortened V by 1 base and J by 4 bases, and 13 bases separated the two germline ends. Germline-derived CDR1 and CDR2 are LGHDT and YNNKEL (reference sequence). This CDR3 is built from 15 residues. The CDR3 bases are TGTGCCAGCAGCCAAGCAGCAGGCCGGGGCTATGGCTACACCTTC. Translating gives CASSQAAGRGYGYTF.

V and J are TRBV7-7 and TRBJ2-5; 8 bases are a match to TRBD2. The CDR3 loop spans 16 amino acids. Germline V gene sequence: CDR1 SSHAT, CDR2 FNYEAQ (reference sequence). J gave up 1 base and V 1 base, and 5 bases lay outside the gene matches. CDR3 coding DNA: TGTGCCAGCAGCTTAGGAATTAGCGGGGCCCAAGAGACCCAGTACTTC. The encoded protein is CASSLGISGAQETQYF.

The chain is built from TRBV6-1 and TRBJ2-3; unclear D gene. There are 14 residues in the CDR3. CDR1 is MNHNS and CDR2 is SASEGT in the germline V gene. With 3 bases removed from V and 5 bases from J, the gap between germline ends came to 12 bases. The CDR3 sequence is CASSEILVVDTQYF. In DNA form, the CDR3 reads TGTGCCAGCAGTGAGATCCTAGTCGTAGATACGCAGTATTTT.